This passage covers 12 T cell receptor beta chains from one sample sequenced in a study of T-cell reconstitution after alpha-beta-depleted transplantation in children. Unique molecular identifiers were used in preparing the TCRbeta library. From the PCR reads, TCRdb called clonotypes with MiXCR, one entry per CDR3 protein. The table has about 600,000 distinct CDR3 sequences, 10% to 15% seen once. The material sequenced was PBMCs, mostly from graft donor cells, taken 360 days after TCRalphabeta/CD19-depleted stem cell transplant. The source of these receptors is a male patient younger than 18 who had a stem cell transplant for acute myeloid leukemia, so the T cells may come from the graft donor.

The chain uses TRBV29-1 and TRBJ2-5, with TRBD1 as a possible D gene (5 bases). Trimming took 1 base from V and 5 from J, leaving 11 bases between them. The germline V gene encodes CDR1 SQVTM and CDR2 ANQGSEA. The CDR3 totals 13 residues. The CDR3 sequence is CSVEGVSGETQYF. Here the CDR3 DNA reads TGCAGCGTTGAAGGGGTTTCAGGGGAGACCCAGTACTTC.

This clonotype was counted ten times or more. This chain uses TRBV28 with TRBJ2-7, with 7 bases fitting TRBD2. The trim removed 8 bases at V and 2 bases at J, leaving 3 bases unmatched. The CDR3 runs 12 residues. The V gene's germline CDR1 is MDHEN and CDR2 SYDVKM. The CDR3 DNA reads TGTGCCAGCCAAGCGGGACCCTACGAGCAGTACTTC. Translating it yields CASQAGPYEQYF.

This clonotype has just a few counts. The rearrangement joins TRBV12-3 or TRBV12-4 to TRBJ1-1, with D tentatively TRBD1 (5 bases). V was trimmed by 5 bases and J by 0 bases, leaving 13 bases between them. The CDR3 has 15 residues. The CDR3, as DNA: TGTGCCAGCAGTCGGAGACAGTTACTGAACACTGAAGCTTTCTTT. Translating gives CASSRRQLLNTEAFF.

This clonotype was seen ten or more times. The rearrangement joins TRBV20-1 to TRBJ2-5; D is perhaps TRBD2 (5 bases). Germline V lookup: CDR1 DFQATT, CDR2 SNEGSKA (reference sequence). V shed 8 bases and J shed 4 bases, with 11 bases lying between them. The CDR3 contains 11 residues. CDR3 loop: CSSEGRETQYF. The CDR3 DNA is TGCAGTTCCGAGGGCAGAGAGACCCAGTACTTC.

A few counts support this clonotype. V and J are TRBV25-1 and TRBJ2-2; perhaps D is TRBD1 or TRBD2 (6 bases each). The germline CDR1 and CDR2 sequences are MGHDK and SYGVNS. The CDR3 length is 16 residues. With 6 bases removed from V and 0 bases from J, the gap between germline ends came to 14 bases. Here the CDR3 reads CASRSTGRPNTGELFF. The CDR3 coding sequence is TGTGCCAGCAGGTCAACAGGGAGGCCGAACACCGGGGAGCTGTTTTTT.

This clonotype was recorded a few times. The chain is built from TRBV30 and TRBJ1-5; D might be TRBD1 (6 bases). Germline V CDR1 and CDR2: GTSNPN, SVGIG (reference sequence). The CDR3 length is 13 residues. The ends were cut back, 4 bases at V and 4 bases at J, with 11 bases in the middle. In DNA form, the CDR3 reads TGTGCCTGGAACGGGGGCGGGAATCAGCCCCAGCATTTT. Its translation: CAWNGGGNQPQHF.

This clonotype has at least ten counts. The chain couples TRBV5-1 to TRBJ2-7; D might be TRBD1 (5 bases). This CDR3 contains 15 residues. Germline CDR1 and CDR2: SGHRS and YFSETQ. V was shortened by 1 base and J by 3 bases, with 14 bases between the two germline ends. The CDR3 nucleotides are TGCGCCAGCAGCTTGAAAGGGGTGGAAGTCTACGAGCAGTACTTC. Translating gives CASSLKGVEVYEQYF.

This clonotype was detected only a few times. The chain has TRBV7-2 and TRBJ2-4; possible D gene TRBD2, 5 bases. The germline CDR1 and CDR2 sequences are SGHTA and FQGNSA. The CDR3 has 14 amino acids. The V and J ends lost 1 base and 7 bases respectively, with 11 bases between them. The CDR3 sequence: CASSLESLANIQYF. In DNA, the CDR3 is TGTGCCAGCAGCTTAGAGAGTTTAGCGAACATTCAGTACTTC.

This clonotype was seen only a few times. The chain employs TRBV30 and TRBJ1-1; 7 positions agree with TRBD1. The J segment lost 2 bases and the V segment lost 5 bases, leaving 8 bases of the junction unmatched. The CDR3 is made up of 14 amino acids. From germline, CDR1 is GTSNPN and CDR2 SVGIG (reference sequence). The CDR3 protein is CAWSQGGTNTEAFF. Written as DNA, the CDR3 is TGTGCCTGGTCCCAGGGGGGGACCAACACTGAAGCTTTCTTT.

The V call is TRBV28, the J call TRBJ1-5; 7 nucleotides match TRBD1. V gave up 0 bases and J gave up 4 bases; unmatched junction bases: 9. This CDR3 contains 17 residues. Germline CDR1 and CDR2: MDHEN and SYDVKM. Here the CDR3 DNA reads TGTGCCAGCAGTTTATGCACCGGGACAGAGACAAATCAGCCCCAGCATTTT. It specifies CASSLCTGTETNQPQHF.

The chain is built from TRBV6-1 and TRBJ2-6; D might be TRBD1 (6 bases). V lost 5 bases, J lost 0 bases, and 20 bases lay in between. The germline V gene has CDR1 MNHNS and CDR2 SASEGT. This CDR3 is built from 19 residues. CDR3 sequence (DNA): TGTGCCAGCAGTCCGGACAGCCCCTTTAGTTTCTCTGGGGCCAACGTCCTGACTTTC. Amino acid sequence: CASSPDSPFSFSGANVLTF.

The chain links TRBV28 to TRBJ2-3; D is ambiguous. The germline V gene encodes CDR1 MDHEN and CDR2 SYDVKM. This CDR3 has 15 amino acids. The germline V and J ends were trimmed by 3 bases and 1 base, with 11 bases remaining between them. Here the CDR3 reads CASSFGRSGTDTQYF. The CDR3, as DNA: TGTGCCAGCAGTTTCGGGCGGTCGGGCACAGATACGCAGTATTTT.